This TCR beta chain was recovered during a study of blood T cell repertoires in COVID-19. Only in-frame clones appear in the TCRdb table, and some are missing; sequencing was by immunoSEQ multiplex PCR. The repertoire holds hundreds of thousands of clones, 83% seen once, with 3.6% in the top ten. CDR3 size: 16 residues. Trimming removed 4 bases from V and 10 bases from J; junction bases left unmatched: 14. CDR1 and CDR2 (germline): SGHVS, FQNEAQ. The source is a woman in her 40s who had been exposed to COVID-19. The sample was PBMCs or T cells enriched from blood (not recorded which). V and J are TRBV7-8 and TRBJ2-1; 9 nucleotides align to TRBD2. The CDR3 bases are TGTGCCAGCAGCTCCTATCGGGCGACTAGCGGTGACGAGCAGTTCTTC. It yields the protein CASSSYRATSGDEQFF.